A selection of T cell receptor beta chains follows, all from one sample in a study of blood T cell repertoires in COVID-19. Generated by immunoSEQ multiplex PCR, the TCRdb table keeps only in-frame clones and is missing some. The table lists 350,000 to 450,000 clones, around 84% of them singletons. The specimen sequenced was peripheral blood. The receptors here all came from a woman aged 18-29 years with acute or convalescent COVID-19. Both conserved end residues are part of each CDR3. Fields, in order: D gene, V gene, J gene, clone size, CDR3 protein, CDR3 DNA. D genes are given only for firm matches. Clone size is shown for a subset of rows, as once, few, many or a class of expanded clone.

>.|TRBV14|TRBJ1-1|.
CASSQVTKGRRKAFF
TGTGCCAGCAGCCAAGTGACGAAAGGGCGGAGGAAAGCTTTCTTT
>TRBD1|TRBV4-1|TRBJ2-7|.
CASSHRTGGTYEQYF
TGCGCCAGCAGCCACCGGACAGGGGGCACCTACGAGCAGTACTTC
>.|TRBV6-5|TRBJ2-5|.
CASSYVDSQETQYF
TGTGCCAGCAGTTACGTGGACAGTCAAGAGACCCAGTACTTC
>.|TRBV11-2|TRBJ2-1|.
CASSLGDNYNEQFF
TGTGCCAGCAGCTTAGGGGACAACTACAATGAGCAGTTCTTC
>TRBD1|TRBV15|TRBJ1-5|few
CATSRDLLGRGSVVAQHF
TGTGCCACCAGCAGAGATCTTCTGGGCAGGGGGTCCGTGGTGGCCCAGCATTTT
>.|TRBV12-5|TRBJ1-2|.
CASGLVTGSYGYTF
TGTGCTAGTGGTTTGGTGACAGGCTCCTATGGCTACACCTTC
>.|TRBV25-1|TRBJ1-5|.
CASSALGGENQPQHF
TGTGCCAGCAGTGCCCTCGGGGGAGAGAATCAGCCCCAGCATTTT
>.|TRBV30|TRBJ1-3|.
CAWSGQWYTIYF
TGTGCCTGGAGTGGTCAGTGGTACACCATATATTTT
>.|TRBV28|TRBJ2-7|.
CASQGELLYEQYF
TGTGCCAGCCAAGGAGAGTTGCTCTACGAGCAGTACTTC
>TRBD2|TRBV2|TRBJ2-3|few
CASIFSGSRTDTQYF
TGTGCCAGCATTTTTAGCGGGAGCCGGACAGATACGCAGTATTTT
>.|TRBV6-1|TRBJ2-7|.
CASSEAGGGTYEQYF
TGTGCCAGCAGTGAAGCGGGAGGAGGGACCTACGAGCAGTACTTC
>TRBD1|TRBV2|TRBJ1-1|few
CASREDRVGNTEAFF
TGTGCCAGCAGGGAAGACAGGGTTGGGAACACTGAAGCTTTCTTT
>TRBD1|TRBV6-6|TRBJ1-3|.
CASSSPGGNTIYF
TGTGCCAGCAGTTCCCCAGGGGGCAACACCATATATTTT
>.|TRBV5-1|TRBJ1-1|.
CASSLDSEGNTEAFF
TGCGCCAGCAGCTTGGATTCCGAGGGGAACACTGAAGCTTTCTTT
>.|TRBV7-3|TRBJ1-1|.
CASSFQGFDTEAFF
TGTGCCAGCAGCTTCCAGGGCTTTGACACTGAAGCTTTCTTT
>.|TRBV9|TRBJ2-2|.
CASSVGGAGGIAGELFF
TGTGCCAGCAGCGTAGGGGGAGCAGGGGGGATCGCCGGGGAGCTGTTTTTT
>.|TRBV6-5|TRBJ2-7|.
CASTVQRYEQYF
TGTGCCAGCACCGTACAGAGATACGAGCAGTACTTC
>.|TRBV7-9|TRBJ1-1|.
CASSLGNPGTEAFF
TGTGCCAGCAGCTTAGGCAACCCGGGCACTGAAGCTTTCTTT
>.|TRBV12-3/TRBV12-4|TRBJ2-1|.
CASLTTGYNEQFF
TGTGCCAGCCTAACAACAGGGTACAATGAGCAGTTCTTC
>TRBD1|TRBV24-1|TRBJ2-2|.
CATSATGVTGELFF
TGTGCCACCAGTGCCACAGGGGTCACCGGGGAGCTGTTTTTT
>TRBD1|TRBV7-9|TRBJ1-2|.
CASSYTTGTEPWGYTF
TGTGCCAGCAGCTATACCACCGGGACAGAACCTTGGGGCTACACCTTC
>TRBD1|TRBV7-2|TRBJ1-6|.
CASSYRDRNSPLHF
TGTGCCAGCAGCTACCGGGACAGAAATTCACCCCTCCACTTT
>.|TRBV7-8|TRBJ1-5|.
CASSSLGLNQPQHF
TGTGCCAGCAGCTCCTTGGGCCTCAATCAGCCCCAGCATTTT
>.|TRBV5-6|TRBJ1-1|few
CASSLGHPNTEAFF
TGTGCCAGCAGCTTGGGACACCCGAACACTGAAGCTTTCTTT
>TRBD2|TRBV6-4|TRBJ2-4|.
CASSAGAGDPKNIQYF
TGTGCCAGCAGTGCCGGGGCGGGAGACCCCAAAAACATTCAGTACTTC
>TRBD1|TRBV29-1|TRBJ2-2|.
CSVFGPSPGQGSTGELFF
TGCAGCGTCTTTGGGCCGTCCCCGGGACAGGGGAGCACCGGGGAGCTGTTTTTT
>TRBD1|TRBV19|TRBJ2-7|.
CASSIGLQGVGYEQYF
TGTGCCAGTAGTATAGGCCTACAGGGGGTAGGGTACGAGCAGTACTTC